This T cell receptor beta chain was obtained from a study of regulatory T cells in long-lasting Graves disease. Time point defined: newly diagnosed GD, antithyroid drugs for less than 3 months. Extracted PBMC RNA gave rise to the TCR library. American Thyroid Association guidelines served as the basis for diagnosing Graves' disease. To make TCR beta libraries, researchers used iRepertoire HTBI primers and Arm-PCR of CDR3 regions. TCRdb re-derived calls from the multiplex PCR reads in MiXCR, one entry per CDR3 protein. The repertoire holds under 300,000 distinct CDR3 sequences, with more than 15% as singletons. The CDR3 contains 12 residues. From germline, CDR1 is ENHRY and CDR2 SYGVKD. Trimming took off 0 bases at V and 13 bases at J, with 10 bases between the two ends. This same sample was also taken into another study, of T cells in Graves' hyperthyroidism and ophthalmopathy. That report notes: HTBI primers were the set used in a first-round RT-PCR of the TCR CDR3. Most clonotypes expanded in thyroid above 0.001 were likewise present in blood. The model predicted ophthalmopathy a median around six months before onset.

This receptor was identified in a woman in her twenties or thirties with Graves disease. Source: peripheral blood mononuclear cells (PBMCs), taken at new diagnosis, from a patient treated with antithyroid drugs. This rearrangement joins TRBV10-3 to TRBJ2-1; D is unresolved. The CDR3 reads CAISESRYIQFF. Here the CDR3 DNA reads TGTGCCATCAGTGAGTCCCGGTACATTCAGTTCTTC.